The clone carrying this TCR beta chain was detected only a few times. Its antigen is not known. Roughly 9.2 milliliters was the volume of peripheral blood drawn from each donor. The data were obtained in a study of blood T cells in healthy people across ages. Whole-study findings and limits: Compared with aged donors, long-lived donors showed fewer expanded clones, suggesting selection. It was not known whether donors were CMV positive (a possible confounder of expanded clonotype changes).

The use of a sample-barcoded 5' primer and a J-beta primer mix characterized a second PCR of about 6 to 11 cycles. Each CDR3 protein is one row after TCRdb ran MiXCR on the 5' RACE reads. Counted here are roughly 930,000 distinct CDR3 sequences, around 48% occurring once; the ten biggest clones make up around an eighth. The germline V gene has CDR1 MNHNY and CDR2 SVGAGI (reference sequence). Trimming cost V 5 bases and J 3 bases; bases outside gene matches: 6. The CDR3 covers 16 residues. V gene TRBV6-6 combines with J gene TRBJ2-1; TRBD1 matches at 11 bases. Sequenced input: blood. This TCR was sampled from a man aged 30-40 years in good health. The CDR3 DNA reads as TGTGCCAGCAGTACATCCGGGACAGGGGGCTACAATGAGCAGTTCTTC. Its translation: CASSTSGTGGYNEQFF.